This T cell receptor beta chain was retrieved from a study of shared clonotypes between healthy human individuals. Notes on the study in general: An anticipated effect of sequencing depth on clonotype sharing among donors was recognized.

Looked up from germline, CDR1 is MNHNY and CDR2 is SVGAGI (reference sequence). The germline V and J ends were trimmed by 8 bases and 8 bases, with 16 bases remaining between them. This CDR3 is built from 13 residues. For each subset, genomic DNA was distributed in equal portions over several immunoSEQ plates. Only in-frame clones appear in the TCRdb table, and some are missing; sequencing was by immunoSEQ multiplex PCR. The sample contains about 2,100,000 clones, roughly 91% of which appear only once. Comments on this clone: Its specificity is unknown.

Naive-designated CD8 cells lacked CD45RO, were positively enriched for CCR7, and omitted terminally differentiated effector memory CD45RA+ cells. Each donor was a Caucasian adult residing in Nashville, Tennessee. J is TRBJ1-3 and V is TRBV6-6, with D possibly TRBD1 on 6 matching bases. Sequences were obtained from naive CD8+ T cells from PBMCs. The clonotype comes from a man younger than 30 in good health. Some clones in this sample may be carry-over from other donors' samples. CDR3: CASGFGGGDTIYF. In DNA, the CDR3 is TGTGCCAGCGGCTTCGGGGGCGGAGACACCATATATTTT.